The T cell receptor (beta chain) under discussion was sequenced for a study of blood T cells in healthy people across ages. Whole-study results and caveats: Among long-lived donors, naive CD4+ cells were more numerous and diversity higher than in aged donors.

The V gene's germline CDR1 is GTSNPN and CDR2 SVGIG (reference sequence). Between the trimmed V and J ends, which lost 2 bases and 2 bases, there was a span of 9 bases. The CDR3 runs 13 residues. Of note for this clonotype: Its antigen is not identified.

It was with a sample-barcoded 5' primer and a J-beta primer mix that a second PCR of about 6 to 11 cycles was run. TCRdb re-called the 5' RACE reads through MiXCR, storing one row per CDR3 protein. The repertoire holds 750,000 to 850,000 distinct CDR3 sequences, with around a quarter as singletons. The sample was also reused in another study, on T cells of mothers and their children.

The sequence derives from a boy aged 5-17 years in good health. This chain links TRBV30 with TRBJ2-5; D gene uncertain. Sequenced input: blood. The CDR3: CAWSRSEQETQYF. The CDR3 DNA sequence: TGTGCCTGGAGTAGGTCAGAACAAGAGACCCAGTACTTC.